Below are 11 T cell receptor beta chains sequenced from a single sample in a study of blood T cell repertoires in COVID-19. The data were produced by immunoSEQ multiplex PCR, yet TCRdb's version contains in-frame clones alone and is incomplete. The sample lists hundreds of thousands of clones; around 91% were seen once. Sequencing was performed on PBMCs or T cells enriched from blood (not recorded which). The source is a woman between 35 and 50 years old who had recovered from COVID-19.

Here the CDR3 reads CASSLELGQSLGYTF. DNA of the CDR3: TGTGCCAGCAGCTTAGAATTGGGACAATCTCTTGGCTACACCTTC. V gene TRBV11-3 combines with J gene TRBJ1-2, with D perhaps matching TRBD1 (6 bases). Germline CDR1 is SGHNT and CDR2 is YENEEA. V dropped 0 bases and J dropped 7 bases, with 15 bases sitting between them. This CDR3 spans 15 amino acids.

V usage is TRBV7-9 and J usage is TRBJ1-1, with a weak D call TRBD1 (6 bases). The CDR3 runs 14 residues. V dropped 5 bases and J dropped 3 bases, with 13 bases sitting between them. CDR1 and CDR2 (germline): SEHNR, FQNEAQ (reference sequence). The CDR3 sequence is CASSPGQSYTEAFF. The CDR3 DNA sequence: TGTGCCAGCAGCCCAGGACAGTCGTACACTGAAGCTTTCTTT.

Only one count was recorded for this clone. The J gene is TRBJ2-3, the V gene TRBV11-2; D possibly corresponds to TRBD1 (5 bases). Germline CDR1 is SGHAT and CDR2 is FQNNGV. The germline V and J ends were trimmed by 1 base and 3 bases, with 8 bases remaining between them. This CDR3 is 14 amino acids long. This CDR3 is CASSLVQGTDTQYF. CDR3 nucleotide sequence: TGTGCCAGCAGCTTAGTCCAGGGAACAGATACGCAGTATTTT.

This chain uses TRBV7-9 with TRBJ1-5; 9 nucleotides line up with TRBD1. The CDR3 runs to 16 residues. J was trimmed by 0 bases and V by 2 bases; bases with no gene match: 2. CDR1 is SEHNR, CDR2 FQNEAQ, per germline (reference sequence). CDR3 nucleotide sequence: TGTGCCAGCAGCTTATTGACAGGGGGTAGCAATCAGCCCCAGCATTTT. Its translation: CASSLLTGGSNQPQHF. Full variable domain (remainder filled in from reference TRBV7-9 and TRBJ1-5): DTGVSQNPRHKITKRGQNVTFRCDPISEHNRLYWYRQTLGQGPEFLTYFQNEAQLEKSRLLSDRFSAERPKGSFSTLEIQRTEQGDSAMYLCASSLLTGGSNQPQHFGDGTRLSIL.

CDR3 DNA: TGTGCCAGCAGTTCCCCCGGGGGGGCCCTCGGGCAGTACTTC. It encodes CASSSPGGALGQYF. The rearrangement links TRBV28 to TRBJ2-7; 8 nucleotides agree with TRBD2. CDR1 and CDR2 (germline): MDHEN, SYDVKM. This CDR3 region has 14 residues. The trim removed 4 bases at V and 9 bases at J, leaving 11 bases unmatched.

The CDR3 loop is CACPRQAVTEAFF. The CDR3 nucleotides are TGTGCCTGTCCACGACAGGCGGTCACTGAAGCTTTCTTT. This chain links TRBV5-8 with TRBJ1-1; a possible D gene is TRBD1 (6 bases). V shed 10 bases and J shed 4 bases, with 17 bases lying between them. Per germline, CDR1 SGHTS and CDR2 YDEGEE. The CDR3 totals 13 residues.

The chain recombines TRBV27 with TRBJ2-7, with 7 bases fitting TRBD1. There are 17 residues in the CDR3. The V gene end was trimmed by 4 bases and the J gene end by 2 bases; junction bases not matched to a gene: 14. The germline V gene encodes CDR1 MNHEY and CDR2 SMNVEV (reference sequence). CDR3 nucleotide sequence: TGTGCCAGCAGTTGGGATTCCCGGGACAGCACTCCCTACGAGCAGTACTTC. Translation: CASSWDSRDSTPYEQYF.

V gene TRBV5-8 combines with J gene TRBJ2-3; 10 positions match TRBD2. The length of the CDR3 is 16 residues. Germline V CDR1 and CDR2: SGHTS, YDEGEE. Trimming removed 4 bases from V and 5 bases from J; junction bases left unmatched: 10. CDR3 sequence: CASSPGTSVGGDTQYF. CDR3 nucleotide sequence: TGTGCCAGCAGCCCCGGGACTAGCGTGGGAGGAGATACGCAGTATTTT.

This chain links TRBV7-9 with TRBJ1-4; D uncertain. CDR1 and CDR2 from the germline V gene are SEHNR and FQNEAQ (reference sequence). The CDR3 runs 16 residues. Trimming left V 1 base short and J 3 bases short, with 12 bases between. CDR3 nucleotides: TGTGCCAGCAGCTTAGTGGAGAGAGGAGCTAATGAAAAACTGTTTTTT. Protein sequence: CASSLVERGANEKLFF.

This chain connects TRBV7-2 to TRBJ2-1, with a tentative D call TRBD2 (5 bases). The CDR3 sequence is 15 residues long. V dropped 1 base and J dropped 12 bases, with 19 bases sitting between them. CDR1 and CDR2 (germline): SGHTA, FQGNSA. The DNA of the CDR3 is TGTGCCAGCAGCTTAGAAAGCGCTAGCAGCCTTGGGCAGTTCTTC. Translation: CASSLESASSLGQFF.

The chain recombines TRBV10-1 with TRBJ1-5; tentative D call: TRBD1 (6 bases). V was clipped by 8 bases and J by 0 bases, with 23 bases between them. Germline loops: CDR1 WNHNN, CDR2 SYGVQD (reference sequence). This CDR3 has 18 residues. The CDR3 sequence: CASPVPGHRIDSNQPQHF. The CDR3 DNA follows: TGCGCCAGCCCCGTTCCGGGACACCGAATTGATAGCAATCAGCCCCAGCATTTT.